This T cell receptor (beta chain) was identified in a study of CD4 T cells in relation to SARS-CoV-2 and coronaviruses. Study summary: The negative reference was HIV-1 Nef peptide pool or peptide-free culture.

The CDR3 contains 14 residues. Germline values: CDR1 MNHEY, CDR2 SMNVEV (reference sequence). The V and J ends lost 6 bases and 3 bases respectively, with 14 bases between them. Repertoires were generated with immunoSEQ multiplex PCR, while TCRdb's copy carries only in-frame clones and drops some. The table has about 22,000 clones, 74% seen once. The unexposed donors gave CD4+ T cells in about 2010-2019, prior to COVID-19. Isolation of CD4+ T cells took place after about 9 days in culture. To note about this clone: Antigen: not known.

The chain joins TRBV27 to TRBJ1-2, with D unclear. This TCR derives from a human donor in good health. What was sequenced was CD4+ T cells from PBMCs, cultured in vitro. In DNA form, the CDR3 reads TGTGCCAGCAGCCCGACATGGGGTGACTATGGCTACACCTTC. Translation: CASSPTWGDYGYTF.